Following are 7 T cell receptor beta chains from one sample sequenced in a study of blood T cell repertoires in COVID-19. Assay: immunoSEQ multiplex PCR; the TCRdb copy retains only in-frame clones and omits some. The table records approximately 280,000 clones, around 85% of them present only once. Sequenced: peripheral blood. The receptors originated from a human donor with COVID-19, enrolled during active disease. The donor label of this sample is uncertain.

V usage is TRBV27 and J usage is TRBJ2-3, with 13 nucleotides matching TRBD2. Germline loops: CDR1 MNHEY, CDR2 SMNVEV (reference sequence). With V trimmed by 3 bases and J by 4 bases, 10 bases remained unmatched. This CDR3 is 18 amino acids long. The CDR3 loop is CASSFQPKLAGGPDTQYF. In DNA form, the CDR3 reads TGTGCCAGCAGTTTCCAACCTAAACTAGCGGGAGGGCCAGATACGCAGTATTTT.

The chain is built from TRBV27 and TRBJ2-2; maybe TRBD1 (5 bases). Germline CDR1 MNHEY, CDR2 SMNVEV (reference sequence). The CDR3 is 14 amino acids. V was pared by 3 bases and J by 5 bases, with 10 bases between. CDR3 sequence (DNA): TGTGCCAGCAGTTTCCGCAGGGATACCGGGGAGCTGTTTTTT. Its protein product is CASSFRRDTGELFF.

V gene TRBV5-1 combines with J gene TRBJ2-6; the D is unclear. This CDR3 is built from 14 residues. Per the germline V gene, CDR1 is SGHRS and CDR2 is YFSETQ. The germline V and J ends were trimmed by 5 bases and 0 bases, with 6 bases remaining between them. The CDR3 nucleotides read TGCGCCAGCAGGGAGCTCTCTGGGGCCAACGTCCTGACTTTC. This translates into CASRELSGANVLTF.

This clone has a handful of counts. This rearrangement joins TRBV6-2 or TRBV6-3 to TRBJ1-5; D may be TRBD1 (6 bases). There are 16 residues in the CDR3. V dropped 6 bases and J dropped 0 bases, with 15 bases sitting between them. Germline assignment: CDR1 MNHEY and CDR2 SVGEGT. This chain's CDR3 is CASSRGTPDSNQPQHF. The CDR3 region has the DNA TGTGCCAGCAGCCGTGGGACACCAGATAGCAATCAGCCCCAGCATTTT.

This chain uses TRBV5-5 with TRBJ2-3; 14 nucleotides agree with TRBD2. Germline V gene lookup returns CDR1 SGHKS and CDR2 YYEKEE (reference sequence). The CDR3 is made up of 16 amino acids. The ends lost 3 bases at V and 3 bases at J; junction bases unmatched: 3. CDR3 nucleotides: TGTGCCAGCAGCTGGGGACTAGCGGGAGCAACAGATACGCAGTATTTT. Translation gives CASSWGLAGATDTQYF.

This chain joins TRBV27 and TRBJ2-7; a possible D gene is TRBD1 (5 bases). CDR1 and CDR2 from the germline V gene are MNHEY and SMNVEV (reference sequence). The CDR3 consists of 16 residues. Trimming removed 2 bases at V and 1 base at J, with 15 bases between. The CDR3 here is CASSLGPRAGSYEQYF. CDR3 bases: TGTGCCAGCAGTTTAGGGCCCCGGGCAGGGTCCTACGAGCAGTACTTC.

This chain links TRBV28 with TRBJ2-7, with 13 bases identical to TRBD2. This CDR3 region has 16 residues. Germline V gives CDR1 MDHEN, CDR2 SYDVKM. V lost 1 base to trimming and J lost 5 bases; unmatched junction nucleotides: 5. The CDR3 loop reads CASSLYGLAGDHEQYF. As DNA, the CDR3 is TGTGCCAGCAGTTTATACGGACTAGCGGGAGATCACGAGCAGTACTTC.